This T cell receptor beta chain was sequenced for a study of shared clonotypes between healthy human individuals. Each donor was a Caucasian adult residing in Nashville, Tennessee. As to this clone: Other DNA sequences within the sample encode an identical CDR3.

Deep-level assay runs were performed. The authors' processing: There were no quality scores in the junction-only immunoSEQ sequences, so filtering differed. Measured with immunoSEQ multiplex PCR; TCRdb has only the in-frame clones, and not every one. V and J calls and clone size are those listed in that table; D and trimming were worked out from the DNA. The sample consists of over 700,000 clones, approximately 72% of them appearing once. Sequencing used memory CD4+ T cells sorted from blood. Noted subset: CD45RA-negative fraction. This sequence originates from a young woman in good health.

DNA for the CDR3: TGTGCCAGCAGCTTGGGCCACTGGGAGACCCAGTACTTC. Protein: CASSLGHWETQYF. This sequence joins TRBV7-9 and TRBJ2-5; D gene uncertain. Germline-derived CDR1 and CDR2 are SEHNR and FQNEAQ (reference sequence). V lost 3 bases, J lost 5 bases, and 10 bases lay in between. The CDR3 totals 13 residues.